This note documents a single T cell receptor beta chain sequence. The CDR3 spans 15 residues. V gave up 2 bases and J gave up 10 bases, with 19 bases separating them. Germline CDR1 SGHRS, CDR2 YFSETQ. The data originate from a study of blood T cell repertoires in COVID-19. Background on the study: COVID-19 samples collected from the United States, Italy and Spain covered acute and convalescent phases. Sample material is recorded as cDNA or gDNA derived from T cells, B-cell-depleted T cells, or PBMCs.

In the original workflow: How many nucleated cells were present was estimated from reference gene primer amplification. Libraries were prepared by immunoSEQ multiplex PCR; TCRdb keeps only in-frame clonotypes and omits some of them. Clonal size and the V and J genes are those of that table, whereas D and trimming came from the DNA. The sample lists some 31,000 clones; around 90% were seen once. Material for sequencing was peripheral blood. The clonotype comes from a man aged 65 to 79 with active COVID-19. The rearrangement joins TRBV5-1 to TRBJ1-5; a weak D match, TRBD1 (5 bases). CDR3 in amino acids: CASSLMGGGNGPQHF. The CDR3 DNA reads TGCGCCAGCAGCTTAATGGGCGGGGGAAATGGACCCCAGCATTTT. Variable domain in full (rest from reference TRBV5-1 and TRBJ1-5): KAGVTQTPRYLIKTRGQQVTLSCSPISGHRSVSWYQQTPGQGLQFLFEYFSETQRNKGNFPGRFSGRQFSNSRSEMNVSTLELGDSALYLCASSLMGGGNGPQHFGDGTRLSIL.